The present T cell receptor (beta chain) was sequenced within a study of CD8+CD57+ T cells in acquired aplastic anemia. Across the study: The average for DNA from sorted CD4+ and CD8+ cells was roughly 3 ug.

Germline assignment: CDR1 SNHLY and CDR2 FYNNEI. V shed 7 bases, J shed 7 bases, and the junction held 13 bases outside the gene matches. CDR3 length equals 18 residues. The use of genomic DNA as template underpinned the TCR beta VDJ and CDR3 profiling. TCRdb recomputed calls from the reads with MiXCR, one row per CDR3 protein. The sample shows a few hundred thousand distinct CDR3 sequences, approximately 55% of them seen only once. Worth noting for this clonotype: Its target is not known.

The study's findings and limits: Twenty-nine CD8+ CDR3 sequences were shared between patients and controls. Patients and healthy controls showed no significant CD8+ Simpson's diversity difference.

Specimen: sorted CD4+, CD8+, or CD8+CD57+ T cells (not recorded which) from PBMCs. The chain couples TRBV2 to TRBJ2-1; TRBD2 agrees at 16 bases. This sequence originates from a human donor with severe aplastic anemia or a healthy control (not recorded which). The CDR3: CASTGGLAGGARRNEQFF. The CDR3 region has the DNA TGTGCCAGCACTGGGGGACTAGCGGGAGGGGCAAGGCGGAATGAGCAGTTCTTC.